The 25 T cell receptor beta chains given below trace back to one sample, sequenced in a study of shared clonotypes between healthy human individuals. Sequencing used immunoSEQ multiplex PCR; TCRdb keeps in-frame clones, though not all of them. The table lists around 940,000 clones, approximately 76% of them singletons. Sequencing was done on a sample of memory CD4+ T cells sorted from blood. Specified subset: CD45RA-negative fraction. All receptors derive from a man aged 18-30 years in good health.

The rearrangement links TRBV5-6 to TRBJ2-5; 13 nucleotides agree with TRBD2. The germline gives CDR1 SGHDT, CDR2 YYEEEE. The CDR3 covers 17 residues. With V trimmed by 3 bases and J by 2 bases, 7 bases remained unmatched. The CDR3 sequence is CASSSGLAGAGQETQYF. CDR3 DNA sequence: TGTGCCAGCAGCTCCGGACTAGCGGGGGCCGGACAAGAGACCCAGTACTTC. The full variable domain, with the rest looked up from reference TRBV5-6 and TRBJ2-5, is DAGVTQSPTHLIKTRGQQVTLRCSPKSGHDTVSWYQQALGQGPQFIFQYYEEEERQRGNFPDRFSGHQFPNYSSELNVNALLLGDSALYLCASSSGLAGAGQETQYFGPGTRLLVL.

The CDR3 loop is CASSSITGSRGYTF. For the CDR3, the DNA is TGTGCCAGCAGTTCGATAACAGGGTCCAGGGGCTACACCTTC. V usage is TRBV27 and J usage is TRBJ1-2; a weak D match, TRBD1 (6 bases). This CDR3 spans 14 amino acids. With 4 bases removed from V and 8 bases from J, the gap between germline ends came to 17 bases. Germline V lookup: CDR1 MNHEY, CDR2 SMNVEV (reference sequence).

In its sample, this clone was seen once. V is TRBV19 and J is TRBJ1-5, with 7 bases that match TRBD1. V was clipped by 6 bases and J by 7 bases; unmatched bases: 9. The CDR3 is 14 residues long. The V gene's germline CDR1 is LNHDA and CDR2 SQIVND (reference sequence). The CDR3 sequence is CASSWTGPRQPQHF. CDR3 sequence (DNA): TGTGCCAGTAGCTGGACAGGCCCAAGGCAGCCCCAGCATTTT.

This clone was counted only a few times. The chain employs TRBV6-5 and TRBJ2-5; TRBD2 might be the D (6 bases). V gave up 0 bases and J gave up 6 bases, with 8 bases separating them. In germline, CDR1 is MNHEY, CDR2 SVGAGI. This CDR3 has 13 amino acids. CDR3 region: CASSYSRGKTQYF. The CDR3 coding sequence is TGTGCCAGCAGTTACTCCCGGGGGAAGACCCAGTACTTC.

The rearrangement joins TRBV14 to TRBJ2-5; possibly TRBD1 or TRBD2 for D (5 bases each). The germline V gene has CDR1 SGHDN and CDR2 FVKESK. The CDR3 is made up of 16 amino acids. The V and J ends lost 4 bases and 2 bases respectively, with 17 bases between them. In DNA, the CDR3 is TGTGCCAGCAGCCCGGTCGAGTGGGACGGGCAAGAGACCCAGTACTTC. The encoded protein is CASSPVEWDGQETQYF.

This clone was picked up many times. The chain is built from TRBV10-3 and TRBJ2-7; D is possibly TRBD2 (6 bases). The CDR3 has 14 amino acids. The germline V and J ends were trimmed by 3 bases and 4 bases, with 13 bases remaining between them. The germline gives CDR1 ENHRY, CDR2 SYGVKD. The CDR3 DNA reads TGTGCCATCAGTGACGAGGGAGGCGGTTACGAGCAGTACTTC. Amino acid sequence: CAISDEGGGYEQYF.

This sequence joins TRBV9 and TRBJ2-1, with a weak D call TRBD2 (7 bases). CDR3 length: 14 residues. Germline CDR1 is SGDLS and CDR2 is YYNGEE. The V end lost 6 bases, the J end lost 6 bases, and 16 bases lay between the germline ends. In DNA form, the CDR3 reads TGTGCCAGCAAGCCGGTGGGGGGGCCCAATGAGCAGTTCTTC. Amino acid sequence: CASKPVGGPNEQFF.

V usage is TRBV27 and J usage is TRBJ1-5; D call uncertain. Trimming left V 3 bases short and J 13 bases short, with 13 bases between. This CDR3 has 12 residues. Germline loops: CDR1 MNHEY, CDR2 SMNVEV (reference sequence). The chain's CDR3 is CASSFLGKDQHF. CDR3 nucleotide sequence: TGTGCCAGCAGTTTTTTGGGCAAGGATCAGCATTTT.

The J gene is TRBJ2-7, the V gene TRBV5-7, with 9 bases fitting TRBD1. TRBV5-7 is flagged as an ORF with uncertain function. The V and J ends lost 0 bases and 4 bases, in that order; junction bases with no gene match: 14. There are 18 residues in the CDR3. The CDR3 is CASSLEPGTGRDRYEQYF. As DNA, the CDR3 is TGTGCCAGCAGCTTGGAACCCGGGACAGGGAGGGATAGGTACGAGCAGTACTTC.

Remarks on this clone: The same CDR3 is also encoded by other DNA sequences in this sample. This rearrangement joins TRBV4-3 to TRBJ2-4; TRBD2 aligns across 13 bases. Germline V gene data show CDR1 as LGHNA and CDR2 as YSLEER. V shed 4 bases and J 7 bases; nucleotides not matched to a gene: 7. The CDR3 consists of 16 residues. CDR3: CASSLGTSGEGNIQYF. CDR3 sequence (DNA): TGCGCCAGCAGCCTGGGGACTAGCGGGGAAGGGAACATTCAGTACTTC.

V usage is TRBV5-6 and J usage is TRBJ1-2, with D tentatively TRBD1 (6 bases). V lost 7 bases and J lost 4, with 23 bases in between. CDR1 is SGHDT and CDR2 is YYEEEE in the germline V gene. This CDR3 is 16 amino acids long. The CDR3: CASASRGAGTRYGYTF. The CDR3 bases are TGTGCCAGCGCCTCCCGGGGGGCAGGGACCCGCTATGGCTACACCTTC.

The V call is TRBV5-1, the J call TRBJ1-1, with 9 bases identical to TRBD1. From germline, CDR1 is SGHRS and CDR2 YFSETQ. The CDR3 runs to 16 residues. V shed 0 bases, J shed 8 bases, and the junction held 11 bases outside the gene matches. CDR3 nucleotide sequence: TGCGCCAGCAGCTTGGAGGCTGACAGGGGGTTGTTAGAAGCTTTCTTT. Residues: CASSLEADRGLLEAFF.

The rearrangement links TRBV30 to TRBJ2-7; 9 nucleotides agree with TRBD2. With 6 bases clipped from V and 6 bases from J, the junction kept 9 bases outside the gene matches. The CDR3 runs 13 residues. Germline V gives CDR1 GTSNPN, CDR2 SVGIG (reference sequence). The CDR3 is CACQVSSGAEQYF. The CDR3 coding sequence is TGTGCCTGCCAGGTATCTAGCGGGGCCGAGCAGTACTTC.

The chain carries TRBV5-4 and TRBJ2-1; TRBD2 might be the D (5 bases). The germline CDR1 and CDR2 sequences are SGHNT and YYREEE (reference sequence). The CDR3 is 14 amino acids. With 1 base removed from V and 9 bases from J, the gap between germline ends came to 14 bases. CDR3 bases: TGTGCCAGCAGCTTGCTAGCAGGACCTGGTGAGCAGTTCTTC. Translation gives CASSLLAGPGEQFF. The variable domain in full, with the rest retrieved from reference TRBV5-4 and TRBJ2-1, is ETGVTQSPTHLIKTRGQQVTLRCSSQSGHNTVSWYQQALGQGPQFIFQYYREEENGRGNFPPRFSGLQFPNYSSELNVNALELDDSALYLCASSLLAGPGEQFFGPGTRLTVL.

J is TRBJ1-3 and V is TRBV5-1; D uncertain. The CDR3 consists of 14 residues. Trimming removed 2 bases from V and 9 bases from J, with 15 bases in between. Germline values: CDR1 SGHRS, CDR2 YFSETQ. The CDR3 sequence is CASSLIDSGGTIYF. The DNA for the CDR3 is TGCGCCAGCAGCTTAATCGATTCTGGCGGCACCATATATTTT.

CDR3 in DNA: TGCAGCGTTGTCCGAGCGTCCAATGAGCAGTTCTTC. Its protein is CSVVRASNEQFF. The chain is built from TRBV29-1 and TRBJ2-1; no clear D gene. CDR1 is SQVTM and CDR2 is ANQGSEA in the germline V gene. The ends were cut back, 4 bases at V and 6 bases at J, with 10 bases in the middle. The CDR3 loop spans 12 amino acids.

On this clone: Other DNA sequences in the same sample also yield this CDR3. The rearrangement joins TRBV19 to TRBJ1-2; the D gene is possibly TRBD1 (6 bases). Germline-derived CDR1 and CDR2 are LNHDA and SQIVND (reference sequence). This CDR3 is 13 amino acids long. V was trimmed by 5 bases and J by 6 bases, leaving 13 bases between them. CDR3 nucleotide sequence: TGTGCCAGTAGTGTACAGGGCGCCAATGGCTACACCTTC. Amino acids: CASSVQGANGYTF. Full variable domain (outside the CDR3, taken from reference TRBV19 and TRBJ1-2): DGGITQSPKYLFRKEGQNVTLSCEQNLNHDAMYWYRQDPGQGLRLIYYSQIVNDFQKGDIAEGYSVSREKKESFPLTVTSAQKNPTAFYLCASSVQGANGYTFGSGTRLTVV.

Of note for this clone: Just one base apart from a much larger clone, this may be a read error. The genes are TRBV6-1 and TRBJ2-2; TRBD2 might be the D (6 bases). Trimming stripped 8 bases from V and 5 bases from J, with 12 bases between. CDR1 MNHNS and CDR2 SASEGT come from the germline V gene. The CDR3 covers 13 residues. The CDR3 protein is CASRRGSTGELFF. The CDR3 DNA is TGTGCCAGCCGGCGGGGTTCGACCGGGGAGCTGTTTTTT.

The chain uses TRBV2 and TRBJ2-3, with D possibly matching TRBD1 (6 bases). V was pared by 7 bases and J by 0 bases, with 26 bases between. The CDR3 length is 19 residues. In germline, CDR1 is SNHLY, CDR2 FYNNEI. The DNA of the CDR3 is TGTGCCAGCACCGAAATGCCCGCCCAGGGGCTCCTTAGCACAGATACGCAGTATTTT. Translation: CASTEMPAQGLLSTDTQYF. The whole variable domain, remainder taken from reference TRBV2 and TRBJ2-3, is EPEVTQTPSHQVTQMGQEVILRCVPISNHLYFYWYRQILGQKVEFLVSFYNNEISEKSEIFDDQFSVERPDGSNFTLKIRSTKLEDSAMYFCASTEMPAQGLLSTDTQYFGPGTRLTVL.

This chain links TRBV2 with TRBJ2-1; 15 nucleotides agree with TRBD2. Per the germline V gene, CDR1 is SNHLY and CDR2 is FYNNEI. The CDR3 has 16 residues. The ends lost 4 bases at V and 9 bases at J; junction bases unmatched: 7. CDR3 sequence (DNA): TGTGCCAGCAGTGCTACCGGACTAGCGGGAGGGAGTGAGCAGTTCTTC. Translating it yields CASSATGLAGGSEQFF.

The chain combines TRBV29-1 with TRBJ2-7; the match to TRBD1 covers 10 bases. CDR1 is SQVTM, CDR2 ANQGSEA, per germline. This CDR3 has 15 amino acids. J was trimmed by 3 bases and V by 8 bases; bases with no gene match: 13. The CDR3 sequence is CSKPGQGPLNYEQYF. CDR3 nucleotides: TGCAGCAAACCGGGACAGGGGCCCCTGAACTACGAGCAGTACTTC.

The chain combines TRBV2 with TRBJ1-1, with D hard to call. This CDR3 has 13 amino acids. Germline-derived CDR1 and CDR2 are SNHLY and FYNNEI. V was cut by 7 bases and J by 5 bases, with 14 bases left in between. Here the CDR3 DNA reads TGTGCCAGCACCCGCTCCGAGGGAACTGAAGCTTTCTTT. Its protein is CASTRSEGTEAFF.

The chain has TRBV5-3 and TRBJ2-3; the D gene is possibly TRBD2 (5 bases). TRBV5-3 qualifies as an ORF whose function is uncertain. Trimming removed 8 bases from V and 5 bases from J, with 15 bases in between. The CDR3 is 13 residues long. CDR3 region: CARAGSHIDTQYF. CDR3 sequence (DNA): TGTGCCAGGGCGGGCAGCCACATAGATACGCAGTATTTT.

V usage is TRBV6-6 and J usage is TRBJ2-1, with TRBD1 as a possible D gene (5 bases). The germline CDR1 and CDR2 sequences are MNHNY and SVGAGI (reference sequence). The CDR3 covers 15 residues. V gave up 5 bases and J gave up 3 bases, with 14 bases separating them. The CDR3 nucleotides read TGTGCCAGCAGTCAGGGTTTAAAGAGCTACAATGAGCAGTTCTTC. It translates to CASSQGLKSYNEQFF.

The chain carries TRBV2 and TRBJ2-2; 9 bases agree with TRBD1. Germline lookup yields CDR1 SNHLY and CDR2 FYNNEI. The CDR3 sequence is 15 residues long. Trimming took 6 bases from V and 1 from J; bases not matched to a gene: 3. The CDR3 protein is CASRRTGVNTGELFF. The CDR3 region has the DNA TGTGCCAGCAGGAGGACAGGGGTGAACACCGGGGAGCTGTTTTTT.